The clone carrying this TCR beta chain was seen only a few times. The data were taken from a study of blood T cells in healthy people across ages. Using a J-beta primer mix together with a sample-barcoded 5' primer, a second PCR was run for about 6 to 12 cycles. In TCRdb, the 5' RACE reads were re-called with MiXCR into one record per CDR3 protein. The repertoire holds 550,000 to 750,000 distinct CDR3 sequences, with 20% to 25% as singletons. With 1 base clipped from V and 5 bases from J, the junction kept 6 bases outside the gene matches. Per the germline V gene, CDR1 is DFQATT and CDR2 is SNEGSKA (reference sequence). The CDR3 is 14 amino acids.

This sequence was found in a man between 65 and 85 years old in good health. The sample taken for sequencing was blood. The chain has TRBV20-1 and TRBJ1-1; 8 bases agree with TRBD1. The CDR3 sequence is CSARGTGGRTEAFF. CDR3 sequence (DNA): TGCAGTGCTAGAGGTACAGGGGGGAGGACTGAAGCTTTCTTT.